The 14 T cell receptor beta chains presented below share a single source sample, sequenced in a study of blood T cell repertoires in COVID-19. Data came from immunoSEQ multiplex PCR; TCRdb stores just in-frame clones and leaves some out. The sample includes 87,000 or so clones, around four fifths seen only once; the top ten take about 2%. The sample taken for sequencing was peripheral blood. The receptors shown here come from an older woman with acute or convalescent COVID-19.

J is TRBJ1-1 and V is TRBV5-1; D not resolved. The germline V gene has CDR1 SGHRS and CDR2 YFSETQ. V lost 4 bases to trimming and J lost 4 bases, with 17 bases between them. This CDR3 spans 15 amino acids. The CDR3 spells CASSPSPGYSTEAFF. DNA for the CDR3: TGCGCCAGCAGCCCATCGCCAGGTTACAGCACTGAAGCTTTCTTT.

The V call is TRBV3-1 (or the pseudogene TRBV3-2), the J call TRBJ1-4; 7 bases line up with TRBD1. The CDR3 spans 16 residues. The germline V gene encodes CDR1 LGHDT and CDR2 YNNKEL (reference sequence). V shed 4 bases and J 1 base; nucleotides not matched to a gene: 6. In nucleotides, the CDR3 is TGTGCCAGCAGCCCTAACAGGGGTTTAACTAATGAAAAACTGTTTTTT. Translated: CASSPNRGLTNEKLFF.

The chain recombines TRBV25-1 with TRBJ1-1, with unresolved D. Germline assignment: CDR1 MGHDK and CDR2 SYGVNS. The germline V and J ends were trimmed by 0 bases and 2 bases, with 7 bases remaining between them. The CDR3 contains 14 residues. The CDR3 sequence: CASSEYLSNTEAFF. The CDR3 DNA is TGTGCCAGCAGTGAATATTTATCTAACACTGAAGCTTTCTTT.

The J gene is TRBJ1-1, the V gene TRBV12-3 or TRBV12-4; D remains unclear. The V end was cut by 2 bases, the J end by 8 bases, with 12 bases between. The CDR3 totals 13 residues. In DNA, the CDR3 is TGTGCCAGCAGTTTAAGGGCGAGGGCCGAAGCTTTCTTT. Its translation: CASSLRARAEAFF.

The chain combines TRBV5-1 with TRBJ2-5; 9 bases map to TRBD2. V lost 4 bases to trimming and J lost 2 bases; unmatched junction nucleotides: 6. Per the germline V gene, CDR1 is SGHRS and CDR2 is YFSETQ. This CDR3 has 15 residues. The CDR3: CASSNIAGEQETQYF. CDR3 coding DNA: TGCGCCAGCAGCAACATAGCGGGGGAACAAGAGACCCAGTACTTC.

The genes are TRBV27 and TRBJ1-1; D not certain. This CDR3 has 13 residues. The V gene's germline CDR1 is MNHEY and CDR2 SMNVEV (reference sequence). V gave up 4 bases and J gave up 2 bases, with 8 bases separating them. CDR3 coding DNA: TGTGCCAGCAGTTGGGCAGGCAACACTGAAGCTTTCTTT. Translated, it gives CASSWAGNTEAFF.

The chain links TRBV7-9 to TRBJ2-1; 16 nucleotides match TRBD2. Germline V lookup: CDR1 SEHNR, CDR2 FQNEAQ (reference sequence). After removal of 2 bases from V and 6 bases from J, the junction contained 10 bases not matched to a gene. The CDR3 has 19 amino acids. CDR3 protein: CASSLKGLAGGKSPNEQFF. DNA of the CDR3: TGTGCCAGCAGCTTAAAGGGACTAGCGGGAGGGAAGAGTCCCAATGAGCAGTTCTTC.

This clone was detected once. The J gene is TRBJ1-2, the V gene TRBV2; no reliable D call. Germline values: CDR1 SNHLY, CDR2 FYNNEI. The V and J ends lost 6 bases and 4 bases respectively, with 15 bases between them. The CDR3 sequence is 14 residues long. CDR3 sequence reads: CASSLRDWGYGYTF. Here the CDR3 DNA reads TGTGCCAGCAGCCTCCGGGATTGGGGCTATGGCTACACCTTC.

The rearrangement links TRBV28 to TRBJ2-7, with 12 bases that match TRBD1. CDR3 length: 15 amino acids. V lost 6 bases, J lost 6 bases, and 9 bases stayed unmatched. Germline V lookup: CDR1 MDHEN, CDR2 SYDVKM. The CDR3 DNA sequence: TGTGCCAGCAGAGAATCCGGGACAGGGGGCATCGAGCAGTACTTC. Its translation: CASRESGTGGIEQYF. The full variable domain, rest sourced from reference TRBV28 and TRBJ2-7, is DVKVTQSSRYLVKRTGEKVFLECVQDMDHENMFWYRQDPGLGLRLIYFSYDVKMKEKGDIPEGYSVSREKKERFSLILESASTNQTSMYLCASRESGTGGIEQYFGPGTRLTVT.

This clone appeared a single time. The chain carries TRBV9 and TRBJ2-7, with TRBD1 matching over 8 bases. This CDR3 is 15 amino acids long. V lost 4 bases, J lost 0 bases, and 6 bases stayed unmatched. In germline, CDR1 is SGDLS, CDR2 YYNGEE. The CDR3 sequence: CASSLTGTGSYEQYF. CDR3 nucleotides: TGTGCCAGCAGCTTAACCGGGACAGGCTCCTACGAGCAGTACTTC.

The chain recombines TRBV19 with TRBJ1-2, with 8 bases that match TRBD1. Germline values: CDR1 LNHDA, CDR2 SQIVND (reference sequence). This CDR3 region has 15 residues. The V gene end was trimmed by 5 bases and the J gene end by 0 bases; junction bases not matched to a gene: 5. CDR3 region: CASSPGTGANYGYTF. The CDR3 bases are TGTGCCAGTAGTCCCGGGACAGGCGCTAACTATGGCTACACCTTC. The full variable domain, its missing parts supplied by reference TRBV19 and TRBJ1-2, is DGGITQSPKYLFRKEGQNVTLSCEQNLNHDAMYWYRQDPGQGLRLIYYSQIVNDFQKGDIAEGYSVSREKKESFPLTVTSAQKNPTAFYLCASSPGTGANYGYTFGSGTRLTVV.

This clone came up a few times. V is TRBV28 and J is TRBJ1-1; D perhaps matches TRBD1 (6 bases). Germline assignment: CDR1 MDHEN and CDR2 SYDVKM. This CDR3 contains 15 residues. Trimming took off 7 bases at V and 4 bases at J, with 19 bases between the two ends. CDR3 bases: TGTGCCAGCAAATTTCGGGGGGGCCGTGGCACTGAAGCTTTCTTT. It codes for CASKFRGGRGTEAFF.

The chain has TRBV7-3 and TRBJ1-1; 9 nucleotides line up with TRBD1. Trimming removed 4 bases from V and 3 bases from J; junction bases left unmatched: 3. The CDR3 runs 14 residues. Germline CDR1 reads SGHTA; CDR2 reads FQGTGA. The CDR3 nucleotides are TGTGCCAGCAGCTGGAGGACAGGGGACACTGAAGCTTTCTTT. This codes for CASSWRTGDTEAFF.

The chain uses TRBV9 and TRBJ2-5; possibly TRBD1 for D (6 bases). V lost 3 bases, J lost 0 bases, and 18 bases lay in between. This CDR3 has 17 residues. The V gene's germline CDR1 is SGDLS and CDR2 YYNGEE. The CDR3 protein is CASSARVGTPNQETQYF. CDR3 sequence (DNA): TGTGCCAGCAGCGCCCGAGTGGGGACACCTAACCAAGAGACCCAGTACTTC.